Below are 21 T cell receptor beta chains sequenced from a single sample in a study of T cell repertoires in cytomegalovirus infection. Via MiXCR, TCRdb re-called the reads, giving one row per CDR3 protein. This table has under 200,000 distinct CDR3 sequences, 15% to 20% appearing once. The sequenced sample was CD8+ T cells from PBMCs. These receptors were obtained from a human donor in good health (CMV status not recorded). Some clones in this sample may be carry-over from other donors' samples.

This clonotype has only a few counts. The rearrangement joins TRBV7-9 to TRBJ2-1; tentatively, D is TRBD1 (5 bases). The CDR3 loop spans 12 amino acids. CDR1 and CDR2 from the germline V gene are SEHNR and FQNEAQ (reference sequence). The V gene lost 7 bases and the J gene lost 9 bases, with 13 bases spanning the gap. The CDR3 DNA is TGTGCCAGCACCCGTCGACAGAGTGAGCAGTTCTTC. This codes for CASTRRQSEQFF.

This clonotype was picked up a small number of times. The V gene is TRBV29-1, the J gene TRBJ2-7, with 10 bases that match TRBD1. Germline-derived CDR1 and CDR2 are SQVTM and ANQGSEA. V lost 4 bases, J lost 1 base, and 4 bases stayed unmatched. The CDR3 loop spans 14 amino acids. CDR3 residues: CSVGRTGGSYEQYF. CDR3 sequence (DNA): TGCAGCGTTGGAAGGACAGGGGGTTCCTACGAGCAGTACTTC.

The chain is built from TRBV7-8 and TRBJ1-4; D not certain. V was pared by 3 bases and J by 0 bases, with 8 bases between. The CDR3 length is 15 residues. Germline assignment: CDR1 SGHVS and CDR2 FQNEAQ. The CDR3 DNA sequence: TGTGCCAGCAGCTTGTACAATCCAACTAATGAAAAACTGTTTTTT. As protein: CASSLYNPTNEKLFF. Combining the CDR3 with reference TRBV7-8 and TRBJ1-4 gives the whole variable domain GAGVSQSPRYKVAKRGQDVALRCDPISGHVSLFWYQQALGQGPEFLTYFQNEAQLDKSGLPSDRFFAERPEGSVSTLKIQRTQQEDSAVYLCASSLYNPTNEKLFFGSGTQLSVL.

This clonotype showed up just a few times. The chain uses TRBV29-1 and TRBJ2-5, with D perhaps matching TRBD2 (5 bases). CDR1 and CDR2 from the germline V gene are SQVTM and ANQGSEA. Trimming stripped 8 bases from V and 5 bases from J, with 24 bases between. CDR3 size: 15 residues. This CDR3 reads CSFKGRDTPGETQYF. CDR3 DNA: TGCAGCTTTAAAGGACGGGATACCCCGGGGGAGACCCAGTACTTC.

The rearrangement joins TRBV4-1 to TRBJ1-3, with D hard to call. The CDR3 covers 15 residues. V was cut by 1 base and J by 4 bases, with 11 bases left in between. In germline, CDR1 is MGHRA, CDR2 YSYEKL. The CDR3 sequence is CASSQGRGTGNTIYF. The CDR3 coding sequence is TGCGCCAGCAGCCAAGGACGGGGAACCGGAAACACCATATATTTT.

This chain's CDR3 is CASHLGTNTEAFF. The CDR3 nucleotides are TGTGCCAGCCACTTGGGGACCAACACTGAAGCTTTCTTT. The rearrangement uses TRBV28 and TRBJ1-1, with a possible D match to TRBD1 (5 bases). Per the germline V gene, CDR1 is MDHEN and CDR2 is SYDVKM. V was pared by 8 bases and J by 2 bases, with 12 bases between. The CDR3 is 13 residues long.

This clonotype turned up a few times. This chain links TRBV4-3 with TRBJ1-4; 8 bases are shared with TRBD1. Trimming at V came to 3 bases and at J to 8 bases, leaving 8 bases not matched to a gene. The germline CDR1 and CDR2 sequences are LGHNA and YSLEER. CDR3 size: 15 residues. CDR3 protein: CASSQTGATEEKLFF. DNA for the CDR3: TGCGCCAGCAGCCAGACAGGGGCGACGGAAGAAAAACTGTTTTTT.

The V and J genes are TRBV6-2 or TRBV6-3 and TRBJ2-5, with TRBD2 identical over 11 bases. With V trimmed by 7 bases and J by 7 bases, 8 bases remained unmatched. The CDR3 runs to 14 residues. Germline CDR1 MNHEY, CDR2 SVGEGT. The CDR3 coding sequence is TGTGCCAGCACCGGGACTAGCGGAGGGGGGACCCAGTACTTC. Its translation: CASTGTSGGGTQYF.

This clonotype has a count of ten or more. The chain combines TRBV7-2 with TRBJ2-7, with a tentative D call TRBD2 (5 bases). V dropped 1 base and J dropped 4 bases, with 11 bases sitting between them. CDR1 SGHTA and CDR2 FQGNSA come from the germline V gene. This CDR3 is built from 14 residues. For the CDR3, the DNA is TGTGCCAGCAGCTTAGTGGGAGTCAATTACGAGCAGTACTTC. This sequence encodes CASSLVGVNYEQYF.

The chain combines TRBV6-2 or TRBV6-3 with TRBJ1-1; no reliable D call. The CDR3 totals 14 residues. The germline gives CDR1 MNHEY, CDR2 SVGEGT. V was trimmed by 3 bases and J by 1 base, leaving 9 bases between them. The CDR3 nucleotides are TGTGCCAGCAGTTATTGGGGAGAGAACACTGAAGCTTTCTTT. It is translated as CASSYWGENTEAFF.

This clonotype was detected a few times. The chain joins TRBV6-8 to TRBJ2-5; D may be TRBD1 (6 bases). CDR3 length: 15 residues. V was shortened by 2 bases and J by 4 bases, with 14 bases between the two germline ends. The germline CDR1 and CDR2 sequences are MNHGY and SAAAGT. CDR3 bases: TGTGCCAGCAGTTACAGTGCAGGGGTGGGAGAGACCCAGTACTTC. Translating gives CASSYSAGVGETQYF.

V gene TRBV6-2 or TRBV6-3 combines with J gene TRBJ1-5; D is undetermined. Per germline, CDR1 MNHEY and CDR2 SVGEGT. V lost 6 bases and J lost 0, with 6 bases in between. This CDR3 spans 13 amino acids. The CDR3 DNA reads as TGTGCCAGCAGGGAATATAGCAATCAGCCCCAGCATTTT. This encodes CASREYSNQPQHF.

For the CDR3, the DNA is TGTGCCAGCAGTGGAAGACTAGTTGGGGACAATGAGCAGTTCTTC. Translating it yields CASSGRLVGDNEQFF. The rearrangement uses TRBV25-1 and TRBJ2-1, with D possibly matching TRBD2 (6 bases). Germline values: CDR1 MGHDK, CDR2 SYGVNS. V was trimmed by 4 bases and J by 5 bases, leaving 15 bases between them. The CDR3 runs to 15 residues. Supplemented by reference TRBV25-1 and TRBJ2-1, the full variable domain reads EADIYQTPRYLVIGTGKKITLECSQTMGHDKMYWYQQDPGMELHLIHYSYGVNSTEKGDLSSESTVSRIRTEHFPLTLESARPSHTSQYLCASSGRLVGDNEQFFGPGTRLTVL.

This clonotype has just a few counts. The chain couples TRBV7-2 to TRBJ1-1, with a possible D match to TRBD1 (6 bases). There are 12 residues in the CDR3. Germline V lookup: CDR1 SGHTA, CDR2 FQGNSA. V was trimmed by 4 bases and J by 5 bases, leaving 8 bases between them. CDR3 sequence reads: CASSSTGTEAFF. The CDR3 region has the DNA TGTGCCAGCAGCTCGACAGGAACTGAAGCTTTCTTT.

This chain uses TRBV6-2 or TRBV6-3 with TRBJ2-1, with D perhaps given as TRBD1 or TRBD2 (5 bases each). Germline-derived CDR1 and CDR2 are MNHEY and SVGEGT. The ends were cut back, 4 bases at V and 12 bases at J, with 16 bases in the middle. The CDR3 spans 13 residues. The CDR3 bases are TGTGCCAGCAGTTCATCGGGGACGGTCGGGCAGTTCTTC. This encodes CASSSSGTVGQFF.

This clonotype was observed a few times. The CDR3 DNA follows: TGTGCCAGCAGCTTAGTGCGAGGGGAGCTGTTTTTT. Its translation: CASSLVRGELFF. V is TRBV7-6 and J is TRBJ2-2; D remains unclear. V lost 1 base, J lost 8 bases, and 5 bases lay in between. Per the germline V gene, CDR1 is SGHVS and CDR2 is FNYEAQ. The length of the CDR3 is 12 residues.

The J gene is TRBJ1-1, the V gene TRBV6-2 or TRBV6-3; D unresolved. Per germline, CDR1 MNHEY and CDR2 SVGEGT. V lost 2 bases and J lost 6, with 7 bases in between. CDR3 length equals 12 residues. The CDR3 nucleotides are TGTGCCAGCAGTTACCCCAGCCCTGAAGCTTTCTTT. Translated, it gives CASSYPSPEAFF.

This clonotype was observed a few times. The chain carries TRBV11-2 and TRBJ2-7; D uncertain. Per the germline V gene, CDR1 is SGHAT and CDR2 is FQNNGV. This CDR3 has 14 amino acids. Trimming stripped 1 base from V and 3 bases from J, with 10 bases between. The CDR3 DNA reads TGTGCCAGCAGCTTAGGTCTCAGCTACTACGAGCAGTACTTC. It is translated as CASSLGLSYYEQYF.

Only a few counts were recorded for this clonotype. The CDR3 spells CASSYSQGTYEQYF. The CDR3 DNA reads as TGTGCCAGCAGTTACTCCCAGGGTACCTACGAGCAGTACTTC. The chain combines TRBV6-5 with TRBJ2-7, with a weak D call TRBD1 (5 bases). The CDR3 is 14 residues long. V was trimmed by 0 bases and J by 2 bases, leaving 8 bases between them. Germline loops: CDR1 MNHEY, CDR2 SVGAGI.

This clonotype was observed many times. The chain carries TRBV29-1 and TRBJ2-7; maybe TRBD1 (6 bases). Germline-derived CDR1 and CDR2 are SQVTM and ANQGSEA. The CDR3 spans 12 residues. The V end lost 8 bases, the J end lost 1 base, and 12 bases lay between the germline ends. CDR3: CSTRTESYEQYF. In nucleotides, the CDR3 is TGCAGCACTCGGACAGAGTCCTACGAGCAGTACTTC.

V is TRBV10-3 and J is TRBJ2-7, with D unclear. CDR1 and CDR2 (germline): ENHRY, SYGVKD. This CDR3 contains 13 residues. V was clipped by 3 bases and J by 4 bases, with 10 bases between them. Written as DNA, the CDR3 is TGTGCCATCAGTGACCATGACCTGTACGAGCAGTACTTC. Protein sequence: CAISDHDLYEQYF.